This is a list of T cell receptor beta chains from one sample in a study of shared T cell receptors in the human thymus. Method: immunoSEQ multiplex PCR; TCRdb's copy keeps in-frame clones and lacks some. The data hold approximately 760,000 clones, with approximately 85% observed a single time. Separately, the same data were catalogued under a study of human thymus T cells.

Sequencing was carried out using thymocytes. Receptors originate from a girl under three years old with a congenital heart defect. CDR3s leave out the opening cysteine and the closing phenylalanine or tryptophan.

v_gene	CDR3aa
TRBV4-3	ASSQLEDHTTSPLH
TRBV6-5	ASNSNPLSYEQY
TRBV7-9	ASRHTREPSRSGNTIY
TRBV28	ASINSEGDQPQH
TRBV4-1	ASSPRRGSGNTIY
TRBV28	ASSFGVFGPREETQY
TRBV28	ASSLCRDRNFTYEQY
TRBV14	ASSQTEGLAGGNEQF
TRBV15	ATSRVGDRGRTEAF
TRBV6-6	ASSYGTGCNSPLH
TRBV11-2	ASSFRTSGGRGYNEQF
TRBV5-1	ASSLGGQGKYEQY
TRBV28	ASSPIRTGRRGYT
TRBV7-6	ASSFDKRAGNTIY
TRBV5-1	ASSALGQGAHPDSYEQY
TRBV10-1	ASPLGDSSSYNSPLH
TRBV2	ASSEGGVTSGGADTQY
TRBV7-8	ATSETDSSYGYT
TRBV2	ASEEDRGSSYEQY
TRBV7-9	ASSLVGLLASEAF
TRBV29-1	SVGGQYLPYGYT
TRBV27	ASSLWPNGRFLYGYT
TRBV6-1	ASSPTSRDTIY
TRBV4-1	ASSLGTPNTEAF